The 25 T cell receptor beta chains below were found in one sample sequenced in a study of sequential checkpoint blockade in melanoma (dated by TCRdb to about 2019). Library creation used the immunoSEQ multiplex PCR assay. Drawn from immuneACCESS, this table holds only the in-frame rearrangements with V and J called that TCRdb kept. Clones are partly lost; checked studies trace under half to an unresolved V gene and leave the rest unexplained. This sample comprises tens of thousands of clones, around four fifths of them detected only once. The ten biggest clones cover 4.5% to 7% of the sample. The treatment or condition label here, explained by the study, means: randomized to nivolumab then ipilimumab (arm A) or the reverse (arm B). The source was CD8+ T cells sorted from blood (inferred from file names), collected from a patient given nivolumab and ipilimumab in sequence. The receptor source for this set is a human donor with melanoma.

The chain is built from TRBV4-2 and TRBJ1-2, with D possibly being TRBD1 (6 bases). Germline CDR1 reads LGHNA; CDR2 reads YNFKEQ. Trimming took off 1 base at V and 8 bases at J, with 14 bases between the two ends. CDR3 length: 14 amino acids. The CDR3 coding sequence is TGTGCCAGCAGCCAAGTTGGCCCAGGGGACGGCTACACCTTC. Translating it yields CASSQVGPGDGYTF.

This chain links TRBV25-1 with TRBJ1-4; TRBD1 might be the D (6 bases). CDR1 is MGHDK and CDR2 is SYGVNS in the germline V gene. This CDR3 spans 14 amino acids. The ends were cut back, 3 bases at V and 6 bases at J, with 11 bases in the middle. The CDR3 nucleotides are TGTGCCAGCAGTGAGGACAGATGGGATGAAAAACTGTTTTTT. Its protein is CASSEDRWDEKLFF.

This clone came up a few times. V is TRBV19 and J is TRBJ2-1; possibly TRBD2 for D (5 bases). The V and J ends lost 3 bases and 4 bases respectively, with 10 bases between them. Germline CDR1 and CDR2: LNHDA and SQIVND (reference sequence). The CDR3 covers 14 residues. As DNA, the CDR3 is TGTGCCAGTAGTATTGGACGGGGTTACAATGAGCAGTTCTTC. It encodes CASSIGRGYNEQFF.

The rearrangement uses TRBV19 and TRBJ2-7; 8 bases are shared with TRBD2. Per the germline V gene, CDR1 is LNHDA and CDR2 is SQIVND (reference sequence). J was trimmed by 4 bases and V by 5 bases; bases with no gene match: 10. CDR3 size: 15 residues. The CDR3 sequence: CASSLTLSGGYEQYF. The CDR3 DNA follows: TGTGCCAGTAGTCTAACGTTAAGCGGGGGTTACGAGCAGTACTTC.

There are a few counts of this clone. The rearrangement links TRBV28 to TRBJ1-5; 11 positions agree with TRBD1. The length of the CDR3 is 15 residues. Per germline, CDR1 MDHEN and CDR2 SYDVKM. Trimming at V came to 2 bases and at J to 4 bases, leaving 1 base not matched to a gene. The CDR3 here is CASSLGTGGNQPQHF. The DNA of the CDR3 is TGTGCCAGCAGTTTAGGGACAGGGGGTAATCAGCCCCAGCATTTT.

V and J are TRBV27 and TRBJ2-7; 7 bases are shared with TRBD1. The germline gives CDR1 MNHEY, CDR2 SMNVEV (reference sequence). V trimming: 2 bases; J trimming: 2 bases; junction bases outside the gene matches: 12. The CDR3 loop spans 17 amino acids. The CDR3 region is CASSLVPVTGLPYEQYF. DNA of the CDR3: TGTGCCAGCAGTTTAGTTCCGGTGACAGGGCTGCCCTACGAGCAGTACTTC.

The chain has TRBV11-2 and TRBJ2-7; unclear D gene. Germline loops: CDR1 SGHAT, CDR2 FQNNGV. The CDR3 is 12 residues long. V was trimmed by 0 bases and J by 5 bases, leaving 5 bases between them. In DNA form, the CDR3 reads TGTGCCAGCAGCTTAGATGGCCACGAGCAGTACTTC. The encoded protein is CASSLDGHEQYF. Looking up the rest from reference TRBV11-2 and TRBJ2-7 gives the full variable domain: EAGVAQSPRYKIIEKRQSVAFWCNPISGHATLYWYQQILGQGPKLLIQFQNNGVVDDSQLPKDRFSAERLKGVDSTLKIQPAKLEDSAVYLCASSLDGHEQYFGPGTRLTVT.

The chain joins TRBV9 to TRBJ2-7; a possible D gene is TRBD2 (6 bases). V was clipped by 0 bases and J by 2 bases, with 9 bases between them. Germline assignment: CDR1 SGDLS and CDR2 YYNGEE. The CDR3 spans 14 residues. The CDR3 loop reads CASSVGEEAYEQYF. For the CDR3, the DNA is TGTGCCAGCAGCGTAGGGGAGGAAGCCTACGAGCAGTACTTC.

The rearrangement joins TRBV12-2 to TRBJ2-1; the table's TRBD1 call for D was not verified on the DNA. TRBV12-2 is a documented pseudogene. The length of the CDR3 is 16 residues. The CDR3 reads CASRTRDRYSYNEQFF. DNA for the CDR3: TGTGCAAGTCGCACCCGGGACAGATACTCCTACAATGAGCAGTTCTTC.

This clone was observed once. The CDR3 region has the DNA TGTGCCAGCAGTCTAAATCCTAGCGGGGGTGTCTCCTACAATGAGCAGTTCTTC. It is translated as CASSLNPSGGVSYNEQFF. V is TRBV27 and J is TRBJ2-1, with 10 bases matching TRBD2. Germline CDR1 and CDR2: MNHEY and SMNVEV (reference sequence). V was clipped by 5 bases and J by 0 bases; unmatched bases: 10. The CDR3 sequence is 18 residues long.

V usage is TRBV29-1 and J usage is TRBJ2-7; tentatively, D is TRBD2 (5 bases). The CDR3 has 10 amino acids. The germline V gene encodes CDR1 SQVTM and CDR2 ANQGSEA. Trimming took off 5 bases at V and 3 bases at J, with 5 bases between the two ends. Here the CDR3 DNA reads TGCAGCGTTCGGGACTACGAGCAGTACTTC. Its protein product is CSVRDYEQYF.

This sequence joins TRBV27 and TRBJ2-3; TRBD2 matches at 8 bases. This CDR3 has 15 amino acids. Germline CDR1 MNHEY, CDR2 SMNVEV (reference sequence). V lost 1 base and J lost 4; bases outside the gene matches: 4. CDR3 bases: TGTGCCAGCAGTTTATATGCGGGGGGTCCAGATACGCAGTATTTT. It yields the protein CASSLYAGGPDTQYF.

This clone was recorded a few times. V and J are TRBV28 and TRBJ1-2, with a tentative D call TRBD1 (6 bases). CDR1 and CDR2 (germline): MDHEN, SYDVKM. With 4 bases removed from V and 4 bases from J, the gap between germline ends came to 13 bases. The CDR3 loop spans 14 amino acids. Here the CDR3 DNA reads TGTGCCAGCAGTTCCATAACGGACAGCTATGGCTACACCTTC. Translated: CASSSITDSYGYTF.

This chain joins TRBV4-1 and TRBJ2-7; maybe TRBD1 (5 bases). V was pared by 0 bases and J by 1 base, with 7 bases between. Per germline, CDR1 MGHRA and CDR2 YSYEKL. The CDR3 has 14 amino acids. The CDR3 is CASSQDPGSYEQYF. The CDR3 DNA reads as TGCGCCAGCAGCCAAGATCCAGGGTCCTACGAGCAGTACTTC.

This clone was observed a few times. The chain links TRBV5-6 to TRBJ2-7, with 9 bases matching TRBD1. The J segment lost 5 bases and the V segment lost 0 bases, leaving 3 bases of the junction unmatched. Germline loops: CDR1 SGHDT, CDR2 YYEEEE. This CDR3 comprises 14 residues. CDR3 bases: TGTGCCAGCAGCTTGGCCGGGACAGGGAACGAGCAGTACTTC. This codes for CASSLAGTGNEQYF.

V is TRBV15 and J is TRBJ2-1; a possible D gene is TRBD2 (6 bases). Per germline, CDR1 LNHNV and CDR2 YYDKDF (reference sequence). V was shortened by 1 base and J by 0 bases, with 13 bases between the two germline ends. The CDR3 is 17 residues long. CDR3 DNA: TGTGCCACCAGCAGAGCTACGGACTATCTCTCCTACAATGAGCAGTTCTTC. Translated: CATSRATDYLSYNEQFF.

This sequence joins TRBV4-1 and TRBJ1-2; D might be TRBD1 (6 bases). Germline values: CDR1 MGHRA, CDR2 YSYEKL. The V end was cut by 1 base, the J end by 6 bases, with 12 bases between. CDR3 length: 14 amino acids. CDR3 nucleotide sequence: TGCGCCAGCAGCCAAGGGGGAGGGGGTGATGGCTACACCTTC. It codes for CASSQGGGGDGYTF.

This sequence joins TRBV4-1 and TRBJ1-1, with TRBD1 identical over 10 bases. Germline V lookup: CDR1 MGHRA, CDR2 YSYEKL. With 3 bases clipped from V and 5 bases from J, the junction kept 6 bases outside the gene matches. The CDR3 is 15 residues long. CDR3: CASSQPTGGLTEAFF. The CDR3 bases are TGCGCCAGCAGCCAGCCGACAGGGGGCTTGACTGAAGCTTTCTTT.

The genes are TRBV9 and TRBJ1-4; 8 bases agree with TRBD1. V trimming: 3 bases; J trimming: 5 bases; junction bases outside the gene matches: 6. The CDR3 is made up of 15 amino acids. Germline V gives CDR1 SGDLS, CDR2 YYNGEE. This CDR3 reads CASSGPRDRNEKLFF. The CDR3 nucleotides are TGTGCCAGCAGCGGACCCCGGGACAGGAATGAAAAACTGTTTTTT.

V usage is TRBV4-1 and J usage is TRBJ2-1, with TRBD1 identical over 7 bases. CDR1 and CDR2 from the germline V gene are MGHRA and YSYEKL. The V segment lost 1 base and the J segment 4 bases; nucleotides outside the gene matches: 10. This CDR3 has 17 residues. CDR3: CASSQAPETGLYNEQFF. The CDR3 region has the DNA TGCGCCAGCAGCCAAGCCCCCGAGACAGGGCTTTACAATGAGCAGTTCTTC.

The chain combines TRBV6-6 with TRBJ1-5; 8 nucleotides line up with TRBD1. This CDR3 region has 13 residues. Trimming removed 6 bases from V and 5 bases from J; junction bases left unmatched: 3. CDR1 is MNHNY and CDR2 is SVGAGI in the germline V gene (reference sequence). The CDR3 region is CASSDRGDQPQHF. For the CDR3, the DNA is TGTGCCAGCAGCGACAGGGGAGATCAGCCCCAGCATTTT.

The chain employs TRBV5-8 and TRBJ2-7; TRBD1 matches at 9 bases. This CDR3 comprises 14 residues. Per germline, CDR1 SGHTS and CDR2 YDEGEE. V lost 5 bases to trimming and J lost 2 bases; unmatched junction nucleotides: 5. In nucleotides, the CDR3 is TGTGCCAGCAGTATGACAGGGGGAACCTACGAGCAGTACTTC. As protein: CASSMTGGTYEQYF.

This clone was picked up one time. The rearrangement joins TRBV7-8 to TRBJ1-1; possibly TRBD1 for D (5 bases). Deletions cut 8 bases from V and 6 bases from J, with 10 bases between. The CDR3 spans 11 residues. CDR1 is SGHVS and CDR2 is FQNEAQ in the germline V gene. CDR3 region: CASALGAEAFF. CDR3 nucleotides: TGTGCCAGCGCGTTAGGGGCTGAAGCTTTCTTT.

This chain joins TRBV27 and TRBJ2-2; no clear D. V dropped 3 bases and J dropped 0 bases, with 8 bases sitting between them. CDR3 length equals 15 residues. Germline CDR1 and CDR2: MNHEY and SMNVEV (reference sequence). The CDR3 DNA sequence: TGTGCCAGCAGTTTTATACAAGCGAACACCGGGGAGCTGTTTTTT. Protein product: CASSFIQANTGELFF.

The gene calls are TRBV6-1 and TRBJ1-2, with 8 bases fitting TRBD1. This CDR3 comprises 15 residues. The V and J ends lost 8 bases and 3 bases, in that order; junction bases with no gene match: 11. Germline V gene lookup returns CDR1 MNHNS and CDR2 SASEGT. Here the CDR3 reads CASLGPTGVDYGYTF. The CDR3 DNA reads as TGTGCCAGCCTTGGGCCGACAGGGGTCGACTATGGCTACACCTTC.